This T cell receptor beta chain was observed in a study of metastatic and nonmetastatic thyroid tumors. The germline gives CDR1 DFQATT, CDR2 SNEGSKA (reference sequence). CDR3 size: 13 residues. Patients had received no treatment of any kind before thyroid surgery. Using MiXCR, TCRdb re-called clones from the PCR reads. The profile shows fewer than 40,000 clones, about 45% of them singletons. The chain carries TRBV20-1 and TRBJ2-1, with D possibly TRBD2 on 5 matching bases. The TCR comes from a male donor with papillary thyroid cancer or a benign thyroid nodule (not recorded which). Some clones in this sample may be carry-over from other donors' samples. Sequencing used tumor tissue. The DNA for the CDR3 is TGCAGGGGCAGAGGGCGGAGGCCCTATGAGCAGTTCTTC. Amino acids: CRGRGRRPYEQFF.